This TCR beta chain was sequenced during a study of blood T cell repertoires in COVID-19. Study at large: T cells, B-cell-depleted T cells, or PBMCs provided the cDNA or gDNA that served as material.

Each participant's cohort was designated according to participant-reported clinical history. The V segment lost 4 bases and the J segment 3 bases; nucleotides outside the gene matches: 2. Per germline, CDR1 LGHDT and CDR2 YNNKEL (reference sequence). This CDR3 is built from 13 residues. Original data processing: Amplification from reference gene primers served as the basis for estimated nucleated cell counts. Data came from immunoSEQ multiplex PCR; TCRdb stores just in-frame clones and leaves some out. That table is the source of V, J and clone size, and D and trimming were worked out from the DNA. The table shows under 150,000 clones, with approximately 80% occurring only once.

This sequence was found in a man aged 50-59 years in a cohort exposed to, infected with or recovered from COVID-19 (not recorded which). Sequencing was carried out using PBMCs or T cells enriched from blood (not recorded which). This chain links TRBV3-1 (or the pseudogene TRBV3-2) with TRBJ1-1; 7 bases are a match to TRBD1. CDR3 sequence (DNA): TGTGCCAGCAGCCCTCAGGGGGACACTGAAGCTTTCTTT. This encodes CASSPQGDTEAFF.